A single sample gave rise to the 14 T cell receptor beta chains below, sequenced in a study of T cell responses to AZD1222 COVID-19 vaccine. Measured with immunoSEQ multiplex PCR; TCRdb has only the in-frame clones, and not every one. The sample includes some 110,000 clones, about nine tenths of them seen just once. Here the sequenced sample was peripheral blood, taken on day 0 of AZD1222 vaccination. Receptors originate from an adult in good health.

The chain employs TRBV27 and TRBJ1-5; D gene unclear. This CDR3 region has 15 residues. Germline assignment: CDR1 MNHEY and CDR2 SMNVEV (reference sequence). V gave up 3 bases and J gave up 3 bases, with 12 bases separating them. DNA for the CDR3: TGTGCCAGCAGTTTGCTCGGGAATGACAATCAGCCCCAGCATTTT. This codes for CASSLLGNDNQPQHF.

This chain connects TRBV29-1 to TRBJ2-2; TRBD2 is a possible D gene (6 bases). The germline gives CDR1 SQVTM, CDR2 ANQGSEA. This CDR3 spans 15 amino acids. V lost 5 bases and J lost 5, with 18 bases in between. CDR3 sequence: CSVSLTTSTTGELFF. Here the CDR3 DNA reads TGCAGCGTTAGTCTTACGACTAGTACGACCGGGGAGCTGTTTTTT.

This sequence joins TRBV5-1 and TRBJ2-5; D is possibly TRBD1 or TRBD2 (7 bases each). CDR1 and CDR2 (germline): SGHRS, YFSETQ. This CDR3 is built from 15 residues. V was trimmed by 0 bases and J by 6 bases, leaving 15 bases between them. CDR3 loop: CASSLVAGGEKTQYF. CDR3 nucleotide sequence: TGCGCCAGCAGCTTGGTCGCAGGGGGGGAAAAGACCCAGTACTTC.

This clone was observed a single time. V gene TRBV10-2 combines with J gene TRBJ1-1; D unresolved. Looked up from germline, CDR1 is WSHSY and CDR2 is SAAADI. V lost 9 bases and J lost 0, with 11 bases in between. This CDR3 is 13 amino acids long. The CDR3 here is CASVRRLNTEAFF. CDR3 sequence (DNA): TGCGCCAGTGTCAGGAGATTGAACACTGAAGCTTTCTTT.

The rearrangement links TRBV10-3 to TRBJ2-5, with D perhaps given as TRBD1 or TRBD2 (5 bases each). The CDR3 extends over 14 amino acids. Per the germline V gene, CDR1 is ENHRY and CDR2 is SYGVKD. The V end lost 8 bases, the J end lost 1 base, and 14 bases lay between the germline ends. CDR3 region: CAIGGSRGQETQYF. CDR3 sequence (DNA): TGTGCCATCGGCGGATCGAGGGGCCAAGAGACCCAGTACTTC.

The chain uses TRBV7-2 and TRBJ2-7; 10 bases are a match to TRBD2. The length of the CDR3 is 15 residues. Per the germline V gene, CDR1 is SGHTA and CDR2 is FQGNSA. V lost 5 bases and J lost 3; bases outside the gene matches: 7. The CDR3 DNA reads TGTGCCAGCAGCCAACGGGCTAGCGGGGGCTACGAGCAGTACTTC. Translated, it gives CASSQRASGGYEQYF.

The chain links TRBV3-1 (or the pseudogene TRBV3-2) to TRBJ2-3; D is unresolved. Germline loops: CDR1 LGHDT, CDR2 YNNKEL (reference sequence). This CDR3 is 14 amino acids long. Trimming left V 0 bases short and J 6 bases short, with 10 bases between. The CDR3 protein is CASSQELAGDTQYF. CDR3 nucleotide sequence: TGTGCCAGCAGCCAAGAATTAGCCGGTGATACGCAGTATTTT.

This chain uses TRBV11-2 with TRBJ1-1; D not certain. Germline V gene lookup returns CDR1 SGHAT and CDR2 FQNNGV. The CDR3 totals 16 residues. V was clipped by 5 bases and J by 2 bases, with 18 bases between them. CDR3 amino acids: CASSPFEAAPNTEAFF. CDR3 nucleotide sequence: TGTGCCAGCAGCCCCTTTGAAGCAGCTCCAAACACTGAAGCTTTCTTT.

This clone has just one count. The chain is built from TRBV19 and TRBJ2-7; D tentatively reads TRBD1 or TRBD2 (5 bases each). V lost 8 bases, J lost 2 bases, and 19 bases lay in between. The germline V gene encodes CDR1 LNHDA and CDR2 SQIVND (reference sequence). The CDR3 is made up of 15 amino acids. The CDR3 loop is CASSSGTQVPYEQYF. Here the CDR3 DNA reads TGTGCCAGTTCGTCCGGGACCCAGGTCCCCTACGAGCAGTACTTC.

The rearrangement uses TRBV13 and TRBJ2-5, with 8 bases that match TRBD2. Looked up from germline, CDR1 is PRHDT and CDR2 is FYEKMQ (reference sequence). The V segment lost 0 bases and the J segment 1 base; nucleotides outside the gene matches: 13. The CDR3 sequence is 19 residues long. CDR3 in amino acids: CASSLGDGRGVGAQETQYF. The CDR3 DNA reads as TGTGCCAGCAGCTTAGGAGACGGGAGGGGAGTGGGGGCCCAAGAGACCCAGTACTTC.

This chain joins TRBV7-6 and TRBJ1-4; TRBD1 is a possible D gene (5 bases). This CDR3 contains 15 residues. Germline assignment: CDR1 SGHVS and CDR2 FNYEAQ. V was pared by 1 base and J by 8 bases, with 14 bases between. The CDR3 loop is CASSLGGGLSEKLFF. The CDR3 DNA sequence: TGTGCCAGCAGCTTAGGTGGGGGACTTAGCGAAAAACTGTTTTTT.

The rearrangement links TRBV10-2 to TRBJ1-5; 8 nucleotides match TRBD1. CDR3 length: 13 amino acids. Per the germline V gene, CDR1 is WSHSY and CDR2 is SAAADI. V gave up 5 bases and J gave up 5 bases; unmatched junction bases: 2. Here the CDR3 reads CASSSQGDQPQHF. CDR3 bases: TGCGCCAGCAGTTCACAGGGGGATCAGCCCCAGCATTTT.

The chain is built from TRBV11-3 and TRBJ2-7; 10 bases agree with TRBD1. The CDR3 is 18 amino acids. CDR1 SGHNT and CDR2 YENEEA come from the germline V gene. V trimming: 0 bases; J trimming: 4 bases; junction bases outside the gene matches: 12. CDR3 nucleotides: TGTGCCAGCAGCTTAGATCCGACGGAACGGGACAGGGGATACGAGCAGTACTTC. Encoded protein: CASSLDPTERDRGYEQYF.

Comments on this clone: Other DNA sequences from this sample encode an identical CDR3 as well. The chain combines TRBV11-2 with TRBJ1-2; the match to TRBD1 covers 8 bases. Trimming took 5 bases from V and 5 from J; bases not matched to a gene: 4. The CDR3 consists of 13 residues. The germline CDR1 and CDR2 sequences are SGHAT and FQNNGV. The CDR3 DNA reads as TGTGCCAGCAGCCCGGGACAGGATTATGGCTACACCTTC. This sequence encodes CASSPGQDYGYTF. The variable domain in full, with the rest retrieved from reference TRBV11-2 and TRBJ1-2, is EAGVAQSPRYKIIEKRQSVAFWCNPISGHATLYWYQQILGQGPKLLIQFQNNGVVDDSQLPKDRFSAERLKGVDSTLKIQPAKLEDSAVYLCASSPGQDYGYTFGSGTRLTVV.